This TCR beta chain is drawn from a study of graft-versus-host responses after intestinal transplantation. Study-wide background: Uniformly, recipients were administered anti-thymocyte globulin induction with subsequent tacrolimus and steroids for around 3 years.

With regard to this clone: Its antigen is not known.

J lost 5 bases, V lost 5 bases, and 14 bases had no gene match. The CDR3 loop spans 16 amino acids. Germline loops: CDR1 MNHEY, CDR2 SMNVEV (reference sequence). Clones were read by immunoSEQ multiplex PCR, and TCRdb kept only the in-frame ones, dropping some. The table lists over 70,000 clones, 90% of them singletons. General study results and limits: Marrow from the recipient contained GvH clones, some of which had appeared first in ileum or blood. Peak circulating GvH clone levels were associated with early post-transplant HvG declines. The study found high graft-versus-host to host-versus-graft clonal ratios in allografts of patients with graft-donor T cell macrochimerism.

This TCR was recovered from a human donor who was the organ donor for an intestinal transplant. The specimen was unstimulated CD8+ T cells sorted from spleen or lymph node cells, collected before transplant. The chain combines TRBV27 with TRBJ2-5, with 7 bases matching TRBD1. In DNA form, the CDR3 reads TGTGCCAGCAGTCTCTTTATCGGGACAGTCGTTGAGACCCAGTACTTC. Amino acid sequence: CASSLFIGTVVETQYF.